The present T cell receptor (beta chain) was sequenced within a study of blood T cell repertoires in COVID-19. On the study more broadly: There were acute and convalescent COVID-19 samples, and they came from the United States, Italy and Spain. The analysed material was cDNA or gDNA that came from T cells, B-cell-depleted T cells, or PBMCs.

Germline values: CDR1 MGHRA, CDR2 YSYEKL. CDR3 length equals 14 residues. J gave up 5 bases and V 2 bases, and 6 bases lay outside the gene matches. This clone was seen repeatedly, ten times or more. Original processing methods: Reference gene primer amplification gave estimated nucleated cell counts. TCRdb's copy holds only in-frame clones and misses some; the assay was immunoSEQ multiplex PCR. Clone size and the V and J calls come from that table; the DNA yielded D and trimming. The sample yields about 160,000 clones, more than 80% seen once. The chain combines TRBV4-1 with TRBJ2-7, with TRBD1 matching over 7 bases. Sample: peripheral blood. The source is a man between 65 and 85 years old with acute or convalescent COVID-19. DNA of the CDR3: TGCGCCAGCAGCCAACCCAGGGGGACCAACGAGCAGTACTTC. It encodes CASSQPRGTNEQYF.